One TCR beta chain is described in this entry. This record belongs to a study of early T cells in non-severe SARS-CoV-2 infection. The wider study: Chains were unpaired, as sequencing was done on bulk RNA from unsorted whole blood.

The length of the CDR3 is 17 residues. Germline V gene sequence: CDR1 MDHEN, CDR2 SYDVKM. Trimming at V came to 4 bases and at J to 2 bases, leaving 12 bases not matched to a gene. The protocol attached unique molecular identifiers to individual cDNA molecules. Using its own MiXCR run on the 5' RACE reads, TCRdb lists one record per CDR3 protein. Among approximately 73,000 distinct CDR3 sequences, 9.5% to 15% were seen once, and the ten largest hold about 1%. This TCR came from an adult who was a healthcare worker with PCR-confirmed SARS-CoV-2 infection or an uninfected control (not recorded which). Sequencing input: whole blood. The rearrangement uses TRBV28 and TRBJ2-7, with 9 bases fitting TRBD1. This chain's CDR3 is CASSSYAGTGFAYEQYF. The CDR3 coding sequence is TGTGCCAGCAGTTCCTACGCCGGGACAGGGTTTGCCTACGAGCAGTACTTC.